The next 9 T cell receptor beta chains were all read from a single sample in a study of blood T cell repertoires in COVID-19. The method was immunoSEQ multiplex PCR; TCRdb's version includes in-frame clones alone and lacks a portion of them. Of 400,000 or so clones in the sample, around 90% were seen once. The source material was PBMCs or T cells enriched from blood (not recorded which). The receptors derive from a woman aged 40 to 50 with acute COVID-19.

The chain couples TRBV4-1 to TRBJ2-2; TRBD2 matches 8 bases. J was trimmed by 7 bases and V by 10 bases; bases with no gene match: 8. The CDR3 runs 13 residues. CDR1 MGHRA and CDR2 YSYEKL come from the germline V gene. CDR3 amino acids: CATRREGIGELFF. CDR3 nucleotide sequence: TGCGCCACCCGACGGGAGGGAATCGGGGAGCTGTTTTTT.

The chain uses TRBV5-1 and TRBJ2-7, with TRBD2 matching 8 bases. The CDR3 is made up of 17 amino acids. Germline CDR1 SGHRS, CDR2 YFSETQ. The trim removed 0 bases at V and 4 bases at J, leaving 12 bases unmatched. As DNA, the CDR3 is TGCGCCAGCAGCTTGGATCGCCCAGCGGGGGTTAAGTACGAGCAGTACTTC. Amino acids: CASSLDRPAGVKYEQYF. Variable domain in full (rest from reference TRBV5-1 and TRBJ2-7): KAGVTQTPRYLIKTRGQQVTLSCSPISGHRSVSWYQQTPGQGLQFLFEYFSETQRNKGNFPGRFSGRQFSNSRSEMNVSTLELGDSALYLCASSLDRPAGVKYEQYFGPGTRLTVT.

The chain employs TRBV7-8 and TRBJ1-2; 9 nucleotides line up with TRBD1. The germline V gene has CDR1 SGHVS and CDR2 FQNEAQ. Trimming at V came to 1 base and at J to 9 bases, leaving 12 bases not matched to a gene. The CDR3 contains 16 residues. In DNA form, the CDR3 reads TGTGCCAGCAGCTTAGGGGGGATACAGGGGGCGCTGAGCTACACCTTC. This translates into CASSLGGIQGALSYTF.

The chain combines TRBV5-1 with TRBJ2-2, with D maybe TRBD2 (6 bases). This CDR3 region has 15 residues. Trimming took off 3 bases at V and 4 bases at J, with 13 bases between the two ends. Germline V gene sequence: CDR1 SGHRS, CDR2 YFSETQ. The CDR3 DNA reads TGCGCCAGCAGCTCAACCGGGACTTCCACCGGGGAGCTGTTTTTT. This encodes CASSSTGTSTGELFF.

This chain links TRBV27 with TRBJ1-2; 8 positions agree with TRBD1. Germline V gives CDR1 MNHEY, CDR2 SMNVEV (reference sequence). The CDR3 consists of 13 residues. V was clipped by 8 bases and J by 4 bases; unmatched bases: 6. Here the CDR3 reads CASRHGQGYGYTF. CDR3 coding DNA: TGTGCCAGCCGTCATGGACAGGGCTATGGCTACACCTTC.

The chain links TRBV14 to TRBJ1-1; D may be TRBD1 (5 bases). Germline V lookup: CDR1 SGHDN, CDR2 FVKESK. The CDR3 totals 13 residues. With 4 bases removed from V and 3 bases from J, the gap between germline ends came to 9 bases. In DNA, the CDR3 is TGTGCCAGCAGCCGGGACTTGGACACTGAAGCTTTCTTT. Protein product: CASSRDLDTEAFF.

The CDR3 region is CASSWATRTGVDGYTF. CDR3 in DNA: TGTGCCAGCAGCTGGGCGACTCGTACAGGGGTGGATGGCTACACCTTC. The gene calls are TRBV7-6 and TRBJ1-2; 7 nucleotides match TRBD1. With 4 bases clipped from V and 6 bases from J, the junction kept 14 bases outside the gene matches. The germline CDR1 and CDR2 sequences are SGHVS and FNYEAQ. CDR3 length: 16 amino acids. Full variable domain (rest looked up from reference TRBV7-6 and TRBJ1-2): GAGVSQSPRYKVTKRGQDVALRCDPISGHVSLYWYRQALGQGPEFLTYFNYEAQQDKSGLPNDRFSAERPEGSISTLTIQRTEQRDSAMYRCASSWATRTGVDGYTFGSGTRLTVV.

The chain carries TRBV9 and TRBJ2-3, with 9 nucleotides matching TRBD1. Per germline, CDR1 SGDLS and CDR2 YYNGEE. The CDR3 spans 19 residues. J was trimmed by 0 bases and V by 0 bases; bases with no gene match: 11. The CDR3 bases are TGTGCCAGCAGCGTAGGGACAGGGGCTTTTCGTACCAGCACAGATACGCAGTATTTT. It specifies CASSVGTGAFRTSTDTQYF.

CDR3 sequence reads: CASSGRGEGTEAFF. As DNA, the CDR3 is TGTGCCAGCAGCGGCAGGGGTGAGGGCACTGAAGCTTTCTTT. The chain couples TRBV7-9 to TRBJ1-1; weak D call: TRBD1 (6 bases). V lost 5 bases and J lost 4, with 14 bases in between. There are 14 residues in the CDR3. The germline V gene has CDR1 SEHNR and CDR2 FQNEAQ (reference sequence).